This T cell receptor (beta chain) was captured by sequencing in a study of blood T cell repertoires in COVID-19. Some clones are missing from TCRdb's copy, which holds only in-frame ones; the method was immunoSEQ multiplex PCR. The sample lists some 120,000 clones; about 80% were seen once. The CDR3 totals 14 residues. The V end lost 2 bases, the J end lost 7 bases, and 9 bases lay between the germline ends. Per germline, CDR1 MNHNS and CDR2 SASEGT. Sequenced sample: peripheral blood. This TCR was sampled from a woman in her sixties or seventies with acute or convalescent COVID-19. J is TRBJ1-6 and V is TRBV6-1; D call uncertain. The CDR3 sequence is CASSEMRRNSPLHF. The CDR3 nucleotides are TGTGCCAGCAGTGAAATGAGGAGAAATTCACCCCTCCACTTT.